The 21 T cell receptor beta chains presented below share a single source sample, sequenced in a study of CD8 T cells in Susac syndrome. cDNA came from roughly 0.53 to 1 ug RNA primed by random hexamers. TCRdb re-derived calls from the immunoSEQ multiplex PCR reads in MiXCR, one entry per CDR3 protein. The profile shows 180,000 or so distinct CDR3 sequences, approximately 94% of them singletons. The material sequenced was CD4+ T cells from PBMCs. The receptors here all came from a human donor in good health.

The J gene is TRBJ2-7, the V gene TRBV30, with 13 bases fitting TRBD2. Germline V gene sequence: CDR1 GTSNPN, CDR2 SVGIG (reference sequence). Trimming cost V 2 bases and J 0 bases; bases outside gene matches: 1. The CDR3 is 15 amino acids. The CDR3 loop reads CAWSWTSGSSYEQYF. CDR3 nucleotides: TGTGCCTGGAGTTGGACTAGCGGGAGCTCCTACGAGCAGTACTTC.

This clonotype was detected only a few times. V usage is TRBV28 and J usage is TRBJ2-7; a weak D match, TRBD2 (5 bases). The germline V gene has CDR1 MDHEN and CDR2 SYDVKM. The length of the CDR3 is 11 residues. V was shortened by 3 bases and J by 5 bases, with 5 bases between the two germline ends. The CDR3 reads CASSLRDEQYF. The CDR3 coding sequence is TGTGCCAGCAGTTTGAGGGACGAGCAGTACTTC.

V usage is TRBV14 and J usage is TRBJ2-1, with 8 bases fitting TRBD2. The CDR3 covers 17 residues. Germline CDR1 is SGHDN and CDR2 is FVKESK. V trimming: 0 bases; J trimming: 7 bases; junction bases outside the gene matches: 11. The CDR3 loop is CASSQDNRGLVGNEQFF. The CDR3 bases are TGTGCCAGCAGCCAAGATAATAGGGGACTAGTGGGGAATGAGCAGTTCTTC.

The chain uses TRBV28 and TRBJ2-1, with 9 positions matching TRBD1. The V segment lost 5 bases and the J segment 6 bases; nucleotides outside the gene matches: 8. The CDR3 covers 15 residues. CDR1 is MDHEN, CDR2 SYDVKM, per germline. CDR3 coding DNA: TGTGCCAGCAGTCCCACCGGGACAGGGACCAATGAGCAGTTCTTC. It specifies CASSPTGTGTNEQFF.

CDR3 in amino acids: CSVGKSALAGELFF. In nucleotides, the CDR3 is TGCAGCGTTGGAAAGAGTGCACTAGCCGGGGAGCTGTTTTTT. The chain carries TRBV29-1 and TRBJ2-2; a weak D match, TRBD2 (5 bases). The CDR3 extends over 14 amino acids. V was cut by 4 bases and J by 6 bases, with 15 bases left in between. Germline-derived CDR1 and CDR2 are SQVTM and ANQGSEA.

The chain joins TRBV9 to TRBJ2-1; TRBD2 matches at 7 bases. This CDR3 contains 12 residues. In germline, CDR1 is SGDLS, CDR2 YYNGEE. The junction had 3 bases not matched to a gene; V was cut back by 0 bases and J by 12 bases. The CDR3 DNA follows: TGTGCCAGCAGCGTAGACGCGGGAGTGCAGTTCTTC. It codes for CASSVDAGVQFF.

The gene calls are TRBV19 and TRBJ1-2, with 11 bases matching TRBD1. The CDR3 consists of 16 residues. CDR1 is LNHDA, CDR2 SQIVND, per germline (reference sequence). Germline trimming cut 6 bases from V and 4 bases from J; bases unmatched to any gene: 10. The DNA of the CDR3 is TGTGCCAGTAGGGCTTGGGACAGGGGGAGCGGCTATGGCTACACCTTC. This encodes CASRAWDRGSGYGYTF.

The chain recombines TRBV5-1 with TRBJ2-2; 9 positions match TRBD2. The germline V gene has CDR1 SGHRS and CDR2 YFSETQ. The CDR3 length is 15 residues. The V gene end was trimmed by 0 bases and the J gene end by 6 bases; junction bases not matched to a gene: 3. The CDR3 region has the DNA TGCGCCAGCAGCTTGGTAGCGGGAGCACCCGGGGAGCTGTTTTTT. This gives the protein CASSLVAGAPGELFF.

The genes are TRBV5-6 and TRBJ2-7; the D gene is possibly TRBD1 (5 bases). CDR1 is SGHDT, CDR2 YYEEEE, per germline. V was cut by 4 bases and J by 3 bases, with 14 bases left in between. This CDR3 has 14 residues. In DNA, the CDR3 is TGTGCCAGCAGCCGGAGACAGACCATCTACGAGCAGTACTTC. Residues: CASSRRQTIYEQYF.

The chain carries TRBV5-1 and TRBJ2-1, with D unresolved. The CDR3 runs 14 residues. The germline CDR1 and CDR2 sequences are SGHRS and YFSETQ. Trimming shortened V by 3 bases and J by 7 bases, and 14 bases separated the two germline ends. CDR3 amino acids: CASSSGSTGNEQFF. CDR3 DNA sequence: TGCGCCAGCAGCTCCGGGTCCACTGGGAATGAGCAGTTCTTC. Variable domain in full (rest from reference TRBV5-1 and TRBJ2-1): KAGVTQTPRYLIKTRGQQVTLSCSPISGHRSVSWYQQTPGQGLQFLFEYFSETQRNKGNFPGRFSGRQFSNSRSEMNVSTLELGDSALYLCASSSGSTGNEQFFGPGTRLTVL.

The V call is TRBV29-1, the J call TRBJ2-7; TRBD2 aligns across 7 bases. The V segment lost 0 bases and the J segment 1 base; nucleotides outside the gene matches: 9. CDR1 SQVTM and CDR2 ANQGSEA come from the germline V gene. This CDR3 has 16 residues. The CDR3 DNA is TGCAGCGTTGAAGATAGGGTCAAGCGGGGTTCCTACGAGCAGTACTTC. As protein: CSVEDRVKRGSYEQYF.

The chain links TRBV30 to TRBJ2-1; a possible D gene is TRBD2 (6 bases). CDR1 is GTSNPN and CDR2 is SVGIG in the germline V gene (reference sequence). The CDR3 loop spans 14 amino acids. The V and J ends lost 2 bases and 2 bases respectively, with 10 bases between them. CDR3 nucleotides: TGTGCCTGGAGTACGGGGGTGGCCTACAATGAGCAGTTCTTC. Amino acids: CAWSTGVAYNEQFF.

The rearrangement links TRBV5-1 to TRBJ2-3; D may correspond to TRBD1 or TRBD2 (6 bases each). The germline V and J ends were trimmed by 3 bases and 1 base, with 15 bases remaining between them. The CDR3 is 16 residues long. Germline CDR1 and CDR2: SGHRS and YFSETQ. CDR3 coding DNA: TGCGCCAGCAGCTCCGGAGGGGGATTGGGCACAGATACGCAGTATTTT. Its translation is CASSSGGGLGTDTQYF.

The V and J genes are TRBV9 and TRBJ2-5; 9 positions match TRBD2. The J segment lost 4 bases and the V segment lost 2 bases, leaving 6 bases of the junction unmatched. CDR1 and CDR2 (germline): SGDLS, YYNGEE. This CDR3 region has 15 residues. The CDR3: CASSVPSSGTETQYF. The DNA for the CDR3 is TGTGCCAGCAGCGTCCCCTCTAGCGGGACAGAGACCCAGTACTTC.

The V and J genes are TRBV30 and TRBJ2-1, with no clear D. The CDR3 is made up of 13 amino acids. Germline-derived CDR1 and CDR2 are GTSNPN and SVGIG (reference sequence). V was pared by 0 bases and J by 9 bases, with 12 bases between. The CDR3 bases are TGTGCCTGGAGTGTAGGTGTAACGAGTGAGCAGTTCTTC. This translates into CAWSVGVTSEQFF.

This clonotype was seen just once. The gene calls are TRBV30 and TRBJ1-4; tentatively, D is TRBD1 (6 bases). The length of the CDR3 is 13 residues. Trimming stripped 4 bases from V and 8 bases from J, with 14 bases between. CDR1 is GTSNPN, CDR2 SVGIG, per germline (reference sequence). The CDR3 region has the DNA TGTGCCTGGACTAGGGGGGTCGACGAAAAACTGTTTTTT. Translated: CAWTRGVDEKLFF.

V and J are TRBV7-2 and TRBJ2-5; 10 nucleotides align to TRBD2. The CDR3 extends over 16 amino acids. The V segment lost 0 bases and the J segment 5 bases; nucleotides outside the gene matches: 6. Germline lookup yields CDR1 SGHTA and CDR2 FQGNSA. The CDR3 sequence is CASSLARLAGEETQYF. The CDR3 region has the DNA TGTGCCAGCAGCTTAGCGCGCCTAGCGGGAGAGGAGACCCAGTACTTC.

In nucleotides, the CDR3 is TGTGCCAGCAGTTCCCCTAGCGGCTCCTACGAGCAGTACTTC. This encodes CASSSPSGSYEQYF. The chain links TRBV28 to TRBJ2-7; 7 bases are shared with TRBD2. The CDR3 runs 14 residues. Losses at the gene ends were 4 bases for V and 0 bases for J; bases not matched to a gene: 3. Per the germline V gene, CDR1 is MDHEN and CDR2 is SYDVKM.

This clonotype was detected only once. The rearrangement uses TRBV15 and TRBJ1-4; D is ambiguous. V was cut by 1 base and J by 5 bases, with 8 bases left in between. The CDR3 sequence is 14 residues long. CDR1 is LNHNV and CDR2 is YYDKDF in the germline V gene (reference sequence). CDR3 DNA sequence: TGTGCCACCAGCAGAGGACGGACGAATGAAAAACTGTTTTTT. Translating gives CATSRGRTNEKLFF.

This chain uses TRBV29-1 with TRBJ2-6; D gene unclear. V lost 4 bases to trimming and J lost 3 bases, with 10 bases between them. The CDR3 spans 14 residues. CDR1 is SQVTM, CDR2 ANQGSEA, per germline. The CDR3 DNA follows: TGCAGCGTTGCCTTAATCGATGGGGCCAACGTCCTGACTTTC. Its translation is CSVALIDGANVLTF.

This sequence joins TRBV9 and TRBJ2-4; possible D gene TRBD1, 6 bases. Germline-derived CDR1 and CDR2 are SGDLS and YYNGEE. The V end was cut by 4 bases, the J end by 8 bases, with 19 bases between. The length of the CDR3 is 15 residues. In nucleotides, the CDR3 is TGTGCCAGCAGCAACAGGGTCGGCTGGGCCTACATTCAGTACTTC. Translated, it gives CASSNRVGWAYIQYF.